The TCR beta chain under discussion was sequenced for a study of sequential checkpoint blockade in melanoma. Study-wide background: After both sequences, patients received maintenance nivolumab.

Treatment indicated: randomized to nivolumab then ipilimumab (arm A) or the reverse (arm B). Germline trimming cut 9 bases from V and 7 bases from J; bases unmatched to any gene: 4. Germline assignment: CDR1 SNHLY and CDR2 FYNNEI. This CDR3 is built from 13 residues. The data were produced by immunoSEQ multiplex PCR, yet TCRdb's version contains in-frame clones alone and is incomplete. The top ten hold roughly 35% of the sample, which has under 20,000 clones, 60% to 80% seen once. The sequence came from a human donor with melanoma. The chain joins TRBV2 to TRBJ1-6, with 9 bases aligning to TRBD1. Material: CD8+ T cells sorted from blood (inferred from file names), obtained from a patient given nivolumab and ipilimumab in sequence. CDR3 protein: CARNGQGNSPLHF. In DNA, the CDR3 is TGTGCCAGAAACGGACAGGGGAATTCACCCCTCCACTTT.